Listed below are T cell receptor beta chains from one sample, sequenced in a study of chemoradiotherapy in HPV16-positive cancers. Sequencing used immunoSEQ multiplex PCR; TCRdb keeps in-frame clones, though not all of them. This sample has around 68,000 clones, with almost 90% found just once. The sequenced sample was blood, obtained from a patient who underwent chemoradiotherapy. The origin of the receptors is a human donor with HPV-associated anogenital cancer. Each CDR3 is given with its conserved first and last residue. A D gene is named only where the DNA matches it firmly. A clone size is listed for some rows: how often the clone was seen (once, few, many), or a class if it is expanded.

size	length	D	J	V	CDR3	DNA
NA	13	TRBD1	TRBJ1-2	TRBV7-2	CASSTDRGNGYTF	TGTGCCAGCAGCACCGACAGGGGGAATGGCTACACCTTC
once	14	NA	TRBJ2-3	TRBV11-3	CASSLDGQGDTQYF	TGTGCCAGCAGCTTAGATGGGCAGGGGGATACGCAGTATTTT
NA	14	TRBD1	TRBJ1-3	TRBV6-5	CASRRGTGGNTIYF	TGTGCCAGCAGACGCGGGACAGGCGGAAACACCATATATTTT
NA	16	NA	TRBJ1-2	TRBV28	CASSLFGGLQNYGYTF	TGTGCCAGCAGTTTATTTGGAGGGTTACAGAACTATGGCTACACCTTC
once	11	NA	TRBJ1-1	TRBV6-5	CASSRGTEAFF	TGTGCCAGCTCCCGGGGCACTGAAGCTTTCTTT
once	14	NA	TRBJ2-7	TRBV19	CASSDRRDSYEQYF	TGTGCCAGTAGTGACAGGCGTGACTCCTACGAGCAGTACTTC
NA	14	NA	TRBJ2-3	TRBV5-4	CASSVAASTDTQYF	TGTGCCAGCAGCGTCGCGGCTAGCACAGATACGCAGTATTTT
NA	19	TRBD1	TRBJ2-6	TRBV5-1	CASSLGTGGSLSGANVLTF	TGCGCCAGCAGCTTGGGGACAGGGGGCTCTCTCTCTGGGGCCAACGTCCTGACTTTC
NA	15	TRBD1	TRBJ2-5	TRBV7-9	CASSLGTGVRETQYF	TGTGCCAGCAGCCTCGGGACAGGCGTTCGGGAGACCCAGTACTTC
NA	18	TRBD2	TRBJ2-7	TRBV5-4	CASSPSLAGVAVGYEQYF	TGTGCCAGCAGCCCCTCACTAGCGGGAGTGGCGGTGGGTTACGAGCAGTACTTC
NA	16	NA	TRBJ2-5	TRBV6-5	CASSYSLAGGTETQYF	TGTGCCAGCAGTTATTCGTTAGCAGGGGGGACTGAGACCCAGTACTTC
NA	16	NA	TRBJ2-5	TRBV5-6	CASSLTGYVREETQYF	TGTGCCAGCAGCCTCACAGGGTATGTGAGAGAAGAGACCCAGTACTTC
NA	16	NA	TRBJ1-2	TRBV11-2	CASSSSVWQGITGYTF	TGTGCCAGCAGCTCATCCGTGTGGCAGGGCATAACCGGCTACACCTTC
NA	14	TRBD1	TRBJ1-6	TRBV6-4	CASSEGTDNSPLHF	TGTGCCAGCAGTGAGGGGACAGATAATTCACCCCTCCACTTT
NA	14	NA	TRBJ1-2	TRBV7-9	CASSPTGYAYGYTF	TGTGCCAGCAGCCCAACAGGGTATGCCTATGGCTACACCTTC
once	14	NA	TRBJ2-1	TRBV4-1	CASSQDLIGNEQFF	TGCGCCAGCAGCCAAGACTTGATCGGCAATGAGCAGTTCTTC
NA	14	NA	TRBJ1-4	TRBV5-1	CASSLGQTNEKLFF	TGCGCCAGCAGCTTGGGACAGACTAATGAAAAACTGTTTTTT
NA	18	TRBD1	TRBJ2-2	TRBV7-6	CASSLVLDRVSDTGELFF	TGTGCCAGCAGCTTAGTTTTGGACAGGGTATCGGACACCGGGGAGCTGTTTTTT
NA	19	NA	TRBJ2-3	TRBV11-2	CASSLALSKGSSLTDTQYF	TGTGCCAGCAGCTTAGCTCTTTCCAAGGGGTCGAGCCTGACAGATACGCAGTATTTT
NA	13	NA	TRBJ2-1	TRBV4-1	CASSQVLGEEQFF	TGCGCCAGCAGCCAAGTGCTGGGGGAGGAGCAGTTCTTC
once	13	NA	TRBJ2-7	TRBV6-1	CASRLSDSYEQYF	TGTGCCAGCCGGCTAAGCGATTCCTACGAGCAGTACTTC
NA	13	TRBD1	TRBJ2-5	TRBV28	CASSLGQQETQYF	TGTGCCAGCAGTCTGGGACAGCAAGAGACCCAGTACTTC
NA	17	NA	TRBJ2-2	TRBV7-2	CASSLSTGNIPPGELFF	TGTGCCAGCAGCTTAAGTACAGGGAACATCCCTCCCGGGGAGCTGTTTTTT
NA	11	NA	TRBJ2-7	TRBV6-6	CASSPGSEQYF	TGTGCCAGCAGTCCGGGAAGCGAGCAGTACTTC
once	11	NA	TRBJ1-1	TRBV7-9	CASSLGTEAFF	TGTGCCAGCAGCTTGGGCACTGAAGCTTTCTTT
NA	15	NA	TRBJ1-2	TRBV23-1	CANHRGFLANYGYTF	TGCGCCAACCACCGGGGATTCCTAGCTAACTATGGCTACACCTTC
NA	18	NA	TRBJ2-2	TRBV2	CASSEGARRERGTGELFF	TGTGCCAGCAGTGAGGGGGCAAGGCGGGAGAGAGGCACCGGGGAGCTGTTTTTT
few	16	TRBD1	TRBJ1-1	TRBV18	CASSPSDRAMNTEAFF	TGTGCCAGCTCACCATCCGACAGGGCCATGAACACTGAAGCTTTCTTT
NA	11	NA	TRBJ1-6	TRBV6-5	CAMDGNSPLHF	TGTGCCATGGACGGGAATTCACCCCTCCACTTT
NA	16	TRBD1	TRBJ1-1	TRBV28	CASSPLEAGGRTEAFF	TGTGCCAGCAGCCCCCTTGAGGCAGGGGGTAGGACTGAAGCTTTCTTT
NA	15	TRBD1	TRBJ1-1	TRBV27	CASSFATGGGTEAFF	TGTGCCAGCAGTTTCGCCACAGGGGGCGGCACTGAAGCTTTCTTT
NA	15	TRBD1	TRBJ2-7	TRBV19	CASSPSATGAYEQYF	TGTGCCAGTAGTCCCTCCGCGACAGGGGCCTACGAGCAGTACTTC
NA	15	NA	TRBJ1-2	TRBV5-4	CASSPPGRILYGYTF	TGTGCCAGCAGCCCTCCCGGCAGAATCCTCTATGGCTACACCTTC
NA	12	TRBD1	TRBJ1-6	TRBV28	CASMGQGSPLHF	TGTGCCAGCATGGGACAGGGCTCACCCCTCCACTTT
NA	14	NA	TRBJ1-5	TRBV7-9	CASSLAGLWQPQHF	TGTGCCAGCAGCTTAGCAGGGTTGTGGCAGCCCCAGCATTTT
NA	13	TRBD1	TRBJ1-5	TRBV6-1	CASRTGDNQPQHF	TGTGCCAGCAGGACAGGGGACAATCAGCCCCAGCATTTT
NA	12	NA	TRBJ1-5	TRBV6-5	CASRQFNQPQHF	TGTGCCAGCAGACAATTTAATCAGCCCCAGCATTTT
once	17	NA	TRBJ2-3	TRBV4-1	CASSQSPSLGVTDTQYF	TGCGCCAGCAGCCAAAGCCCTTCGTTAGGGGTTACAGATACGCAGTATTTT
NA	14	TRBD1	TRBJ2-1	TRBV27	CASSPGTGRNEQFF	TGTGCCAGCAGTCCTGGGACAGGACGGAATGAGCAGTTCTTC
NA	16	TRBD1	TRBJ2-1	TRBV4-1	CASSQEGTGGINEQFF	TGCGCCAGCAGCCAAGAAGGGACAGGGGGCATCAATGAGCAGTTCTTC
NA	13	TRBD1	TRBJ1-1	TRBV6-1	CASTRQGGTEAFF	TGTGCCAGCACCCGACAGGGAGGCACTGAAGCTTTCTTT